This T cell receptor beta chain was documented in a study of cytomegalovirus exposure and HLA in healthy donors. Study in general: The same platform was used for the roughly 130 validation repertoires as for the 650 to 800 first-cohort repertoires, as reported in a later analysis. The study, taken as a whole, reports: Cytomegalovirus-associated TCR beta chains were listed, numbering more than 150. Most sequenced TCRs were rare (though some public TCRs occurred in many donors).

Sequenced by immunoSEQ multiplex PCR; TCRdb stores in-frame clones only, minus some. Of 350,000 or so clones in the sample, 70% to 90% were seen once. The donors were members of the validation cohort comprising some 120 subjects, separate from the approximately 630-subject first cohort. Comment on this clone: The target antigen is unknown.

Germline CDR1 and CDR2: SGHRS and YFSETQ. The CDR3 extends over 13 amino acids. With V trimmed by 4 bases and J by 4 bases, 4 bases remained unmatched. The rearrangement uses TRBV5-1 and TRBJ2-7; 8 bases map to TRBD1. The source of this sequence is a woman aged 18-29 years in good health and CMV-seronegative. Input material: PBMCs. The CDR3 DNA follows: TGCGCCAGCAGCCCAGGGGGCCCTTACGAGCAGTACTTC. Amino acid sequence: CASSPGGPYEQYF.